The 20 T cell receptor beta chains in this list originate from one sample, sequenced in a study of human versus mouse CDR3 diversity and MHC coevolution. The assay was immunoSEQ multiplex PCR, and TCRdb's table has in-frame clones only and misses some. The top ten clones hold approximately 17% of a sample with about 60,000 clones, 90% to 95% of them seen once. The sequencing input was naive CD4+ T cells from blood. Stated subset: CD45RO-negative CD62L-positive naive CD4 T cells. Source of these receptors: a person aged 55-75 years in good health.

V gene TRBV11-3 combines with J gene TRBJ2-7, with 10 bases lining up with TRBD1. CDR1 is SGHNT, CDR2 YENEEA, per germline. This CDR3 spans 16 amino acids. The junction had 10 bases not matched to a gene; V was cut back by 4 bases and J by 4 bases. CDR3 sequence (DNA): TGTGCCAGCAGCTCCTTAGACAGGGGGCGTACGTACGAGCAGTACTTC. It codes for CASSSLDRGRTYEQYF.

Here the CDR3 reads CASSSGLAGVETQYF. The CDR3 DNA sequence: TGTGCCAGCAGCTCGGGACTAGCGGGAGTGGAGACCCAGTACTTC. The chain links TRBV7-3 to TRBJ2-5, with 14 bases matching TRBD2. The CDR3 is 15 amino acids. V lost 4 bases to trimming and J lost 5 bases; unmatched junction nucleotides: 3. Germline V gives CDR1 SGHTA, CDR2 FQGTGA.

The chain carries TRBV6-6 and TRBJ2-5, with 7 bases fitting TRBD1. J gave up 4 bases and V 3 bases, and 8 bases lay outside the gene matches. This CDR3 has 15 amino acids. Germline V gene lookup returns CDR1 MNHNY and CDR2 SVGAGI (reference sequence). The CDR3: CASSYSRQGRETQYF. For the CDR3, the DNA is TGTGCCAGCAGTTATTCTAGACAGGGTAGAGAGACCCAGTACTTC.

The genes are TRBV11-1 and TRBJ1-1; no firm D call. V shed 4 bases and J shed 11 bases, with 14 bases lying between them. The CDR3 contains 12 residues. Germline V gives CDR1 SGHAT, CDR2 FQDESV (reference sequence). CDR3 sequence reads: CASSSNSLRAFF. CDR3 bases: TGTGCCAGCAGCTCCAACAGTCTCCGGGCTTTCTTT.

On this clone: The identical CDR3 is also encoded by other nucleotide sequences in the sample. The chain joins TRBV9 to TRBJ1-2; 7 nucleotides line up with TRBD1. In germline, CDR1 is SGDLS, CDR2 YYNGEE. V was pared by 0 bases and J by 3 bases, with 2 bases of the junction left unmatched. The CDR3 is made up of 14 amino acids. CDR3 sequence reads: CASSVGGGDYGYTF. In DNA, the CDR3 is TGTGCCAGCAGCGTAGGAGGGGGCGACTATGGCTACACCTTC.

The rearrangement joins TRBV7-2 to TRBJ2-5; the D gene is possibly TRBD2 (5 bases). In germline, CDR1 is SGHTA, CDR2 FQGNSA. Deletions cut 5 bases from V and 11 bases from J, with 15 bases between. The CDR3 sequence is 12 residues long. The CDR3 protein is CASSRAGGEQYF. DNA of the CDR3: TGTGCCAGCAGCCGAGCCGGAGGAGAGCAGTACTTC.

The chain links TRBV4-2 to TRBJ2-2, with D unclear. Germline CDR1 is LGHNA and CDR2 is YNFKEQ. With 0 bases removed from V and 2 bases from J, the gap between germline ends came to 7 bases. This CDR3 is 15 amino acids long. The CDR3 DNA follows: TGTGCCAGCAGCCAAGAATATGTAAACACCGGGGAGCTGTTTTTT. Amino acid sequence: CASSQEYVNTGELFF.

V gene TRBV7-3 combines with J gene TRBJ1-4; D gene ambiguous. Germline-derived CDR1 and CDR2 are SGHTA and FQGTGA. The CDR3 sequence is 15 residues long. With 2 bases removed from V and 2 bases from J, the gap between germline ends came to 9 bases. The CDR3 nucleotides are TGTGCCAGCAGCTTATCAGGATTCACTAATGAAAAACTGTTTTTT. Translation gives CASSLSGFTNEKLFF.

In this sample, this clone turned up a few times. The DNA for the CDR3 is TGTGCCAGCAGCCGTGGACAGCAAGAGACCCAGTACTTC. Protein product: CASSRGQQETQYF. The chain joins TRBV7-7 to TRBJ2-5, with D maybe TRBD1 (6 bases). V lost 5 bases and J 2 bases, leaving 9 bases between the germline ends. Per the germline V gene, CDR1 is SSHAT and CDR2 is FNYEAQ (reference sequence). CDR3 size: 13 residues.

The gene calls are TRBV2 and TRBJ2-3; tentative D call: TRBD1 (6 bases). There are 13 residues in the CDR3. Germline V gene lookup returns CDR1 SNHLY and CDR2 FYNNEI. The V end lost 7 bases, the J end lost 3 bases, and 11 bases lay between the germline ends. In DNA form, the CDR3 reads TGTGCCAGCACCCGGGACAAGACAGATACGCAGTATTTT. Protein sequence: CASTRDKTDTQYF.

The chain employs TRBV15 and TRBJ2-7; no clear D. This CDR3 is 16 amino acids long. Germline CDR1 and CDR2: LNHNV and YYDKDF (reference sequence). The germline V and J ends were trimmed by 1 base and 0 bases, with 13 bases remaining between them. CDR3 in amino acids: CATSRVSLPSSYEQYF. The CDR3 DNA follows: TGTGCCACCAGCAGAGTGAGTCTCCCGAGCTCCTACGAGCAGTACTTC.

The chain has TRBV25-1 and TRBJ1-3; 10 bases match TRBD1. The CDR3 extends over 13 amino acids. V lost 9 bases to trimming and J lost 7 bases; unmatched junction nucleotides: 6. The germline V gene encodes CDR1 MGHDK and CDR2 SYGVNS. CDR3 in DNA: TGTGCCAGTGGACAGGGGGTTGGTAACACCATATATTTT. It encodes CASGQGVGNTIYF.

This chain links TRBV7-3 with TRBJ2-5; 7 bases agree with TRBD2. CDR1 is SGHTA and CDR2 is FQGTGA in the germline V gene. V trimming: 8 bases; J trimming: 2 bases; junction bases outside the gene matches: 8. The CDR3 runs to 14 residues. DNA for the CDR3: TGTGCCAGCTCGGGTAGCGGGTCACAAGAGACCCAGTACTTC. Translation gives CASSGSGSQETQYF.

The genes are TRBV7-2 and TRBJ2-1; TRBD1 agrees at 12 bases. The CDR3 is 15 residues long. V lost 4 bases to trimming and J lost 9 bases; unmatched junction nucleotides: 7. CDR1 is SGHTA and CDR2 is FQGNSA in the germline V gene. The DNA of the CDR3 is TGTGCCAGCAGCTCCTCAGGGACAGGGGGCATTGAGCAGTTCTTC. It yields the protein CASSSSGTGGIEQFF. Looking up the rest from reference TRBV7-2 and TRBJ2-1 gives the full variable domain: GAGVSQSPSNKVTEKGKDVELRCDPISGHTALYWYRQSLGQGLEFLIYFQGNSAPDKSGLPSDRFSAERTGGSVSTLTIQRTQQEDSAVYLCASSSSGTGGIEQFFGPGTRLTVL.

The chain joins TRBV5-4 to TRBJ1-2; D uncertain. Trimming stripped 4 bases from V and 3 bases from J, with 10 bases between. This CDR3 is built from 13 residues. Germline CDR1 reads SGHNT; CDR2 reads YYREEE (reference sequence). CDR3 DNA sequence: TGTGCCAGCAGCGCGTGGAGGGACTATGGCTACACCTTC. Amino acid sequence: CASSAWRDYGYTF.

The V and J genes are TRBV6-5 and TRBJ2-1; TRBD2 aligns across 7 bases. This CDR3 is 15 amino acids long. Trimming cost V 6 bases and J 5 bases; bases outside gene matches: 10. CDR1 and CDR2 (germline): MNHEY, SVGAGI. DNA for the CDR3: TGTGCCAGCAGAATAGTCAGGACTAGGGACAATGAGCAGTTCTTC. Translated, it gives CASRIVRTRDNEQFF.

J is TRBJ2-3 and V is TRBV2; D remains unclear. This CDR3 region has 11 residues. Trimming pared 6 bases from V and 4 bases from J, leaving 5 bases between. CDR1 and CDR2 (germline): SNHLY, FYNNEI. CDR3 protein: CASRESDTQYF. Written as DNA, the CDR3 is TGTGCCAGCAGAGAGTCAGATACGCAGTATTTT.

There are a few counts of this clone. CDR3 sequence (DNA): TGTGCCAGTAGTATAAGGACAGGGGGACAGCCCCAGCATTTT. Translated, it gives CASSIRTGGQPQHF. The chain is built from TRBV19 and TRBJ1-5; TRBD1 agrees at 10 bases. The junction had 2 bases not matched to a gene; V was cut back by 2 bases and J by 7 bases. The CDR3 loop spans 14 amino acids. CDR1 is LNHDA and CDR2 is SQIVND in the germline V gene (reference sequence).

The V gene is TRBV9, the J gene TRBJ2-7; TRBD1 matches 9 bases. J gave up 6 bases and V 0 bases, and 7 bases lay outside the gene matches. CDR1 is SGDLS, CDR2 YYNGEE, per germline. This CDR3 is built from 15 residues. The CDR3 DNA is TGTGCCAGCAGCGTAGAAGGACAGGGGTTGAGCGAGCAGTACTTC. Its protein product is CASSVEGQGLSEQYF.

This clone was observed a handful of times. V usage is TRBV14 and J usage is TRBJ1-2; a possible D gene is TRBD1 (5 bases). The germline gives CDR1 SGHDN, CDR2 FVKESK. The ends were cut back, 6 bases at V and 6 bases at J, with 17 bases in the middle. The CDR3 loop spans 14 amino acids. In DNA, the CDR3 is TGTGCCAGCAGTCGCCTGAGGACAATCGATGGCTACACCTTC. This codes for CASSRLRTIDGYTF.